This paragraph covers one TCR beta chain sequence. The antigen is undetermined. This sample is drawn from a study of T cell repertoires in cytomegalovirus infection. TCRdb redid the calling of the reads with MiXCR, one entry per CDR3 protein. The sample has about 100,000 distinct CDR3 sequences; roughly a quarter are singletons. Study outcomes and limitations: Carriage of CMV together with the relevant HLA was identifiable through cumulative public TCR beta family frequency.

The length of the CDR3 is 13 residues. CDR1 and CDR2 (germline): SNHLY, FYNNEI. Deletions cut 3 bases from V and 1 base from J, with 7 bases between. The chain employs TRBV2 and TRBJ2-7; D is unresolved. The specimen was CD8+ T cells from PBMCs. This sequence was found in a human donor in good health (CMV status not recorded). Some clones in this sample may be carry-over from other donors' samples. Written as DNA, the CDR3 is TGTGCCAGCAGTGACGGCCGGTCCTACGAGCAGTACTTC. Translated: CASSDGRSYEQYF.